This T cell receptor beta chain was observed in a study of blood T cell repertoires in COVID-19. For the study at large: The samples span acute and convalescent COVID-19 from the United States, Italy and Spain. PBMCs, B-cell-depleted T cells, or T cells provided the cDNA or gDNA that made up the material.

The CDR3 loop spans 14 amino acids. V was pared by 0 bases and J by 4 bases, with 10 bases between. The V gene's germline CDR1 is SGDLS and CDR2 YYNGEE. Original handling: Using reference gene primer amplification, nucleated cell counts were estimated. The table came from immunoSEQ multiplex PCR; TCRdb's copy has only in-frame clones and leaves some out. D and trimming come from the DNA, and the V and J calls and clone size come from that table. Counted here are approximately 200,000 clones, roughly 90% occurring once; the ten biggest clones make up roughly 2.4%. J is TRBJ1-2 and V is TRBV9; D gene unclear. The specimen was peripheral blood. This TCR derives from a woman in her forties or fifties with acute or convalescent COVID-19. CDR3 sequence reads: CASSVDPGPYGYTF. The CDR3, as DNA: TGTGCCAGCAGCGTAGATCCGGGTCCCTATGGCTACACCTTC.